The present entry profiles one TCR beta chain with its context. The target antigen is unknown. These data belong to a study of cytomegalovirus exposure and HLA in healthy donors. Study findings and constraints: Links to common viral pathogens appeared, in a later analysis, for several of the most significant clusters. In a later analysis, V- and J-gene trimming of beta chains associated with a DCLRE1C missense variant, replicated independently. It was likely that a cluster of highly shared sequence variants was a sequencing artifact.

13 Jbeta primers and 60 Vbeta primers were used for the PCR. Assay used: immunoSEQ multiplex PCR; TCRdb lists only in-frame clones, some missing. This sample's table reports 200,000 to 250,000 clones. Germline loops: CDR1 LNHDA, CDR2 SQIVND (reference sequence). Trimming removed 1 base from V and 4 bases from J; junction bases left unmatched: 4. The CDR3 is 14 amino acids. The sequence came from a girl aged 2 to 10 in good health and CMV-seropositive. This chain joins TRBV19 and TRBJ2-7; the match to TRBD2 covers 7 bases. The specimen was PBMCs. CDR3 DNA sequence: TGTGCCAGTAGTATAGTGGGACTACCTTACGAGCAGTACTTC. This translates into CASSIVGLPYEQYF.